These 24 T cell receptor beta chains originate from one sample sequenced in a study of PD-1 blockade in mismatch repair-deficient tumors. Produced via immunoSEQ multiplex PCR; TCRdb's table is partial and in-frame only. The table records 38,000 or so clones, about 85% of them present only once. The material sequenced was peripheral blood, taken about 76 weeks after starting pembrolizumab. The source is an adult with mismatch repair-deficient cancer.

The chain is built from TRBV27 and TRBJ1-5, with D possibly matching TRBD1 (6 bases). In germline, CDR1 is MNHEY, CDR2 SMNVEV (reference sequence). There are 13 residues in the CDR3. Trimming removed 7 bases from V and 3 bases from J, with 10 bases in between. CDR3 nucleotide sequence: TGTGCCAGCAAAACAGGGTACAATCAGCCCCAGCATTTT. This translates into CASKTGYNQPQHF.

J is TRBJ2-1 and V is TRBV15; 7 bases are a match to TRBD1. Trimming cost V 3 bases and J 3 bases; bases outside gene matches: 5. Germline assignment: CDR1 LNHNV and CDR2 YYDKDF (reference sequence). The CDR3 loop spans 15 amino acids. CDR3: CATSSRQGYYNEQFF. The CDR3 coding sequence is TGTGCCACCAGCAGTCGACAGGGATACTACAATGAGCAGTTCTTC. Drawing the rest from reference TRBV15 and TRBJ2-1, the complete variable domain is DAMVIQNPRYQVTQFGKPVTLSCSQTLNHNVMYWYQQKSSQAPKLLFHYYDKDFNNEADTPDNFQSRRPNTSFCFLDIRSPGLGDTAMYLCATSSRQGYYNEQFFGPGTRLTVL.

The V call is TRBV7-6, the J call TRBJ2-1; D not certain. CDR1 is SGHVS, CDR2 FNYEAQ, per germline. There are 14 residues in the CDR3. Trimming cost V 1 base and J 5 bases, with 9 bases left between them. CDR3 nucleotide sequence: TGTGCCAGCAGCTTAGTTAGCTGGGACAATGAGCAGTTCTTC. Translating it yields CASSLVSWDNEQFF.

Only a few counts were recorded for this clone. The chain employs TRBV9 and TRBJ2-2; no definite D call. Per the germline V gene, CDR1 is SGDLS and CDR2 is YYNGEE. CDR3 length equals 15 residues. Trimming left V 3 bases short and J 4 bases short, with 13 bases between. The CDR3 coding sequence is TGTGCCAGCAGCGCAAATACACCGGCCACCGGGGAGCTGTTTTTT. Translating gives CASSANTPATGELFF.

V gene TRBV4-1 combines with J gene TRBJ2-7; the match to TRBD2 covers 9 bases. The CDR3 has 18 amino acids. The junction had 13 bases not matched to a gene; V was cut back by 2 bases and J by 2 bases. Per germline, CDR1 MGHRA and CDR2 YSYEKL. Here the CDR3 reads CASSQRELAGIHAYEQYF. CDR3 DNA sequence: TGCGCCAGCAGCCAAAGGGAACTAGCGGGCATTCATGCCTACGAGCAGTACTTC.

This chain's CDR3 is CASSLVGARNEKLFF. The CDR3 nucleotides read TGCGCCAGCAGCTTGGTAGGAGCTCGTAATGAAAAACTGTTTTTT. This chain uses TRBV5-1 with TRBJ1-4; unclear D gene. V gave up 0 bases and J gave up 4 bases, with 10 bases separating them. Germline CDR1 and CDR2: SGHRS and YFSETQ. The CDR3 runs to 15 residues.

The CDR3 nucleotides read TGTGCCAGCAGCTATCACCGGGAGCTGTTTTTT. It is translated as CASSYHRELFF. The chain combines TRBV7-2 with TRBJ2-2; no definite D call. Germline loops: CDR1 SGHTA, CDR2 FQGNSA. The CDR3 is 11 amino acids. V gave up 4 bases and J gave up 9 bases, with 6 bases separating them. Combining the CDR3 with reference TRBV7-2 and TRBJ2-2 gives the whole variable domain GAGVSQSPSNKVTEKGKDVELRCDPISGHTALYWYRQSLGQGLEFLIYFQGNSAPDKSGLPSDRFSAERTGGSVSTLTIQRTQQEDSAVYLCASSYHRELFFGEGSRLTVL.

The genes are TRBV7-2 and TRBJ2-2; TRBD2 matches at 8 bases. This CDR3 spans 16 amino acids. V shed 1 base, J shed 5 bases, and the junction held 6 bases outside the gene matches. Germline V gene data show CDR1 as SGHTA and CDR2 as FQGNSA. The CDR3 nucleotides read TGTGCCAGCAGCTTAGTGCGGAGCGGGAGAACCGGGGAGCTGTTTTTT. It is translated as CASSLVRSGRTGELFF.

J is TRBJ1-3 and V is TRBV7-2; D not certain. The CDR3 consists of 14 residues. Trimming cost V 3 bases and J 4 bases, with 10 bases left between them. Germline CDR1 is SGHTA and CDR2 is FQGNSA. CDR3 nucleotide sequence: TGTGCCAGCAGCTTCCTTGGACCAGGAAACACCATATATTTT. Translating gives CASSFLGPGNTIYF.

This chain connects TRBV6-5 to TRBJ2-1, with D possibly being TRBD2 (6 bases). The CDR3 contains 15 residues. V lost 5 bases and J 4 bases, leaving 15 bases between the germline ends. Germline V CDR1 and CDR2: MNHEY, SVGAGI. Written as DNA, the CDR3 is TGTGCCAGCAGTCTGGGGGGATACGCTTACAATGAGCAGTTCTTC. Its translation: CASSLGGYAYNEQFF.

J is TRBJ1-4 and V is TRBV4-1; D is perhaps TRBD1 (5 bases). V shed 1 base and J shed 8 bases, with 11 bases lying between them. Germline V CDR1 and CDR2: MGHRA, YSYEKL. This CDR3 is 14 amino acids long. CDR3 DNA sequence: TGCGCCAGCAGCCAAGGGGGCTTGGGGGAAAAACTGTTTTTT. Translation: CASSQGGLGEKLFF.

The V gene is TRBV30, the J gene TRBJ2-7, with D unclear. Trimming left V 1 base short and J 3 bases short, with 4 bases between. Germline-derived CDR1 and CDR2 are GTSNPN and SVGIG (reference sequence). The CDR3 totals 11 residues. The CDR3 loop is CAWSGDYEQYF. CDR3 DNA sequence: TGTGCCTGGAGTGGGGACTACGAGCAGTACTTC.

This rearrangement joins TRBV19 to TRBJ2-5, with 9 nucleotides matching TRBD2. Germline V gene lookup returns CDR1 LNHDA and CDR2 SQIVND (reference sequence). This CDR3 is 14 amino acids long. Trimming removed 4 bases from V and 4 bases from J; junction bases left unmatched: 4. This CDR3 is CASSKLAGIETQYF. CDR3 nucleotides: TGTGCCAGTAGTAAGCTAGCGGGAATAGAGACCCAGTACTTC.

The gene calls are TRBV6-1 and TRBJ2-7; either TRBD1 or TRBD2 may fit D (7 bases each). Germline CDR1 is MNHNS and CDR2 is SASEGT. The CDR3 spans 15 residues. Trimming pared 6 bases from V and 1 base from J, leaving 16 bases between. The DNA for the CDR3 is TGTGCCAGCAGGGGGGGGGACAGCATTTCCTACGAGCAGTACTTC. Its protein product is CASRGGDSISYEQYF.

The V call is TRBV10-1, the J call TRBJ2-5; TRBD2 matches at 10 bases. CDR1 is WNHNN, CDR2 SYGVQD, per germline (reference sequence). Trimming took 4 bases from V and 9 from J; bases not matched to a gene: 8. CDR3 size: 14 residues. Here the CDR3 DNA reads TGCGCCAGCAGTGCAAGGCCTAGCGGGGGAGCCCAGTACTTC. Its translation: CASSARPSGGAQYF.

The chain has TRBV9 and TRBJ2-1; tentative D call: TRBD2 (5 bases). The CDR3 consists of 12 residues. Trimming cost V 4 bases and J 7 bases, with 9 bases left between them. CDR1 SGDLS and CDR2 YYNGEE come from the germline V gene. The CDR3 protein is CASSPGKNEQFF. As DNA, the CDR3 is TGTGCCAGCAGCCCCGGGAAAAATGAGCAGTTCTTC.

The chain is built from TRBV29-1 and TRBJ1-2, with 10 bases fitting TRBD1. This CDR3 contains 12 residues. With 7 bases clipped from V and 7 bases from J, the junction kept 6 bases outside the gene matches. Germline CDR1 and CDR2: SQVTM and ANQGSEA. The CDR3: CSDRQGASGYTF. CDR3 coding DNA: TGCAGCGATCGACAGGGGGCGTCTGGCTACACCTTC.

The V and J genes are TRBV29-1 and TRBJ1-2; TRBD1 agrees at 7 bases. With 6 bases clipped from V and 1 base from J, the junction kept 2 bases outside the gene matches. The CDR3 totals 12 residues. Germline V gives CDR1 SQVTM, CDR2 ANQGSEA. The CDR3 here is CSVSGGNYGYTF. In DNA, the CDR3 is TGCAGCGTCTCAGGGGGTAACTATGGCTACACCTTC.

This chain uses TRBV13 with TRBJ2-7, with a possible D match to TRBD1 (7 bases). The V and J ends lost 5 bases and 4 bases respectively, with 15 bases between them. The germline gives CDR1 PRHDT, CDR2 FYEKMQ (reference sequence). The CDR3 has 14 residues. The DNA for the CDR3 is TGTGCCAGCAGCCCCCGGACAGGAGGGTACGAGCAGTACTTC. The encoded protein is CASSPRTGGYEQYF.

This rearrangement joins TRBV30 to TRBJ1-3; D perhaps matches TRBD1 (5 bases). The CDR3 contains 14 residues. Germline V gene data show CDR1 as GTSNPN and CDR2 as SVGIG (reference sequence). Trimming took 0 bases from V and 0 from J, leaving 6 bases between them. CDR3 sequence (DNA): TGTGCCTGGAGTGTAGGGGACTCTGGAAACACCATATATTTT. Translated, it gives CAWSVGDSGNTIYF.

The CDR3 region is CATSFGLRGEETQYF. The CDR3 DNA reads TGTGCCACCAGCTTCGGCTTGCGGGGGGAAGAGACCCAGTACTTC. The chain employs TRBV15 and TRBJ2-5; TRBD2 matches at 8 bases. The V gene's germline CDR1 is LNHNV and CDR2 YYDKDF (reference sequence). CDR3 size: 15 residues. The V gene end was trimmed by 5 bases and the J gene end by 3 bases; junction bases not matched to a gene: 8. The full variable domain, completed using reference TRBV15 and TRBJ2-5, is DAMVIQNPRYQVTQFGKPVTLSCSQTLNHNVMYWYQQKSSQAPKLLFHYYDKDFNNEADTPDNFQSRRPNTSFCFLDIRSPGLGDTAMYLCATSFGLRGEETQYFGPGTRLLVL.

In this sample, this clone turned up once. The V and J genes are TRBV19 and TRBJ2-5; the D is unclear. This CDR3 comprises 14 residues. The V gene's germline CDR1 is LNHDA and CDR2 SQIVND (reference sequence). Trimming shortened V by 0 bases and J by 5 bases, and 10 bases separated the two germline ends. CDR3 nucleotides: TGTGCCAGTAGTATAGAGCCAGGCTGGGAGACCCAGTACTTC. Translating it yields CASSIEPGWETQYF.

V usage is TRBV4-2 and J usage is TRBJ2-1; D not resolved. CDR1 and CDR2 from the germline V gene are LGHNA and YNFKEQ. The CDR3 sequence is 14 residues long. Trimming cost V 0 bases and J 3 bases, with 6 bases left between them. The CDR3 DNA follows: TGTGCCAGCAGCCAAGATTCTCGCTACAATGAGCAGTTCTTC. Protein product: CASSQDSRYNEQFF.

The J gene is TRBJ1-3, the V gene TRBV6-1; D is ambiguous. V gave up 1 base and J gave up 0 bases, with 10 bases separating them. CDR1 and CDR2 from the germline V gene are MNHNS and SASEGT. The CDR3 consists of 16 residues. The CDR3 region has the DNA TGTGCCAGCAGTGAAGGCAGGCTGTCCTCTGGAAACACCATATATTTT. Its translation is CASSEGRLSSGNTIYF.